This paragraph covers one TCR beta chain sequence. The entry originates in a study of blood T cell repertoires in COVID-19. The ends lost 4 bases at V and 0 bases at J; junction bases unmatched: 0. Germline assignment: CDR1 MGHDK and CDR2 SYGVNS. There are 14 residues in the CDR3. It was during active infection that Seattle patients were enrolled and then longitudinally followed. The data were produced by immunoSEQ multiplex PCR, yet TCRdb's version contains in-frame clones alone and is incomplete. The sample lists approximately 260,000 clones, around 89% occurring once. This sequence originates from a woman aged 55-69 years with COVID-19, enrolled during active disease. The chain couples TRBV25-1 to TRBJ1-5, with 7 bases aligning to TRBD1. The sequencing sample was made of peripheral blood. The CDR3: CASSGQGSNQPQHF. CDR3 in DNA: TGTGCCAGCAGTGGACAGGGTAGCAATCAGCCCCAGCATTTT.